The source of this TCR beta chain is a study of blood T cell repertoires in COVID-19. Cohorts were assigned according to the clinical history that participants reported. Libraries were prepared by immunoSEQ multiplex PCR; TCRdb keeps only in-frame clonotypes and omits some of them. The sample shows about 320,000 clones, around nine tenths of them seen only once. The specimen sequenced was PBMCs or T cells enriched from blood (not recorded which). This receptor was identified in a man aged 60 to 75 who had recovered from COVID-19.

The DNA for the CDR3 is TGTGCCAGCAGCCAAGGGACTAGCGGGAGGGGTGAGCAGTTCTTC. Translation gives CASSQGTSGRGEQFF. The V and J genes are TRBV11-2 and TRBJ2-1, with 16 positions matching TRBD2. Trimming removed 5 bases from V and 9 bases from J; junction bases left unmatched: 4. CDR3 size: 15 residues. Germline CDR1 SGHAT, CDR2 FQNNGV.